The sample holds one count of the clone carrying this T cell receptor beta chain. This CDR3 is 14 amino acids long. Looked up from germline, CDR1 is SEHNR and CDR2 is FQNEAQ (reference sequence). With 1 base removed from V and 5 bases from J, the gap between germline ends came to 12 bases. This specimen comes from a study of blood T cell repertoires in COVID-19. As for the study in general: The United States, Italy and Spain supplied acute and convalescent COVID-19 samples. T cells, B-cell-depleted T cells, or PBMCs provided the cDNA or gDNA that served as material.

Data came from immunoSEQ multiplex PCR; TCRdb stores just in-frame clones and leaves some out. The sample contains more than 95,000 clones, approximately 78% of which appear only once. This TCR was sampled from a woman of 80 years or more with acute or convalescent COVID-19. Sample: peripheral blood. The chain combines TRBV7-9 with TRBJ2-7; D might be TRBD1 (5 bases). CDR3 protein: CASSLEGPRDEQYV. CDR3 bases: TGTGCCAGCAGCTTAGAGGGTCCCAGGGACGAGCAGTACGTC.